This T cell receptor beta chain was retrieved from a study of blood T cell repertoires in COVID-19. Looking at the study overall: Collection of acute and convalescent COVID-19 samples took place in the United States, Italy and Spain.

The V gene end was trimmed by 4 bases and the J gene end by 4 bases; junction bases not matched to a gene: 8. The length of the CDR3 is 15 residues. Germline V gene data show CDR1 as MGHRA and CDR2 as YSYEKL. In the study's own analysis: Reference gene primer amplification gave nucleated cell count estimates. Data came from immunoSEQ multiplex PCR; TCRdb stores just in-frame clones and leaves some out. Clone size and the V and J calls come from that table; the DNA yielded D and trimming. The repertoire consists of 180,000 or so clones, with over 75% occurring once and the leading ten covering nearly 2.5%.

This sequence joins TRBV4-1 and TRBJ1-2; 8 nucleotides agree with TRBD1. The TCR comes from a middle-aged man with active or convalescent COVID-19. Sequenced: peripheral blood. Here the CDR3 DNA reads TGCGCCAGCAGCCGAGCACAGGGGGGGATCTATGGCTACACCTTC. This gives the protein CASSRAQGGIYGYTF.